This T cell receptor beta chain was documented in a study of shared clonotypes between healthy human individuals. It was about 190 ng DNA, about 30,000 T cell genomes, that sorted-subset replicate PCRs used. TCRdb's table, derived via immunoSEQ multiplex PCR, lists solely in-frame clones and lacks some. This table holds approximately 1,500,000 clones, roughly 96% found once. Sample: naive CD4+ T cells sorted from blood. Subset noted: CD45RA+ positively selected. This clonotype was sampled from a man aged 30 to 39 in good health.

Here the CDR3 reads CASTSSRHSYEQYF. CDR3 in DNA: TGTGCCAGTACCTCGTCCAGACACTCCTACGAGCAGTACTTC. The chain couples TRBV19 to TRBJ2-7, with unresolved D. This CDR3 spans 14 amino acids. V was clipped by 7 bases and J by 0 bases, with 13 bases between them. Looked up from germline, CDR1 is LNHDA and CDR2 is SQIVND (reference sequence).